This T cell receptor (beta chain) came from a study of blood T cells in healthy people across ages. With a J-beta primer mix and a sample-barcoded 5' primer, a second PCR ran about 7 to 12 cycles. TCRdb re-called the 5' RACE reads with MiXCR, one entry per CDR3 protein. The table records some 730,000 distinct CDR3 sequences, 22% of them present only once. The V end was cut by 5 bases, the J end by 0 bases, with 11 bases between. The length of the CDR3 is 15 residues. From germline, CDR1 is SGHTA and CDR2 FQGNSA. In terms of origin and age, donors were healthy Caucasian individuals from Russia aged about 6 to 90.

Specimen: blood. The receptor was derived from a man in his 70s in good health. The chain couples TRBV7-2 to TRBJ2-1; D is perhaps TRBD1 (5 bases). As DNA, the CDR3 is TGTGCCAGCAGCGCAGACAGCAGCTCCTACAATGAGCAGTTCTTC. Protein product: CASSADSSSYNEQFF.